The 4 T cell receptor beta chains reported below all come from one sample, sequenced in a study of blood T cell repertoires in COVID-19. Generated by immunoSEQ multiplex PCR, the TCRdb table keeps only in-frame clones and is missing some. The table lists about 150,000 clones, roughly 80% of them singletons, with over 8.5% in the top ten. Sequencing was done on a sample of peripheral blood. Every receptor here comes from a man between 50 and 59 years old with active or convalescent COVID-19.

The V call is TRBV5-1, the J call TRBJ2-1; D is unclear. Trimming cost V 4 bases and J 10 bases, with 9 bases left between them. The CDR3 has 11 amino acids. In germline, CDR1 is SGHRS, CDR2 YFSETQ. CDR3 nucleotides: TGCGCCAGCAGCCAGGCTTTGGAGCAGTTCTTC. It encodes CASSQALEQFF.

The V call is TRBV7-2, the J call TRBJ2-1, with TRBD2 matching over 9 bases. This CDR3 comprises 14 residues. V shed 8 bases and J 4 bases; nucleotides not matched to a gene: 6. Germline V gives CDR1 SGHTA, CDR2 FQGNSA. The CDR3 region is CASCEREAYNEQFF. For the CDR3, the DNA is TGTGCCAGCTGTGAGCGGGAGGCGTACAATGAGCAGTTCTTC.

The V gene is TRBV5-1, the J gene TRBJ2-6, with 9 bases matching TRBD2. The CDR3 covers 17 residues. Looked up from germline, CDR1 is SGHRS and CDR2 is YFSETQ. V lost 2 bases to trimming and J lost 2 bases; unmatched junction nucleotides: 5. CDR3 protein: CASSFSGSAAGANVLTF. The CDR3 DNA sequence: TGCGCCAGCAGCTTTAGCGGGAGCGCGGCTGGGGCCAACGTCCTGACTTTC.

The V and J genes are TRBV7-8 and TRBJ2-3, with D maybe TRBD1 (5 bases). The CDR3 runs 16 residues. V dropped 1 base and J dropped 0 bases, with 11 bases sitting between them. Germline V gene data show CDR1 as SGHVS and CDR2 as FQNEAQ. CDR3 sequence reads: CASSLVTGHSTDTQYF. As DNA, the CDR3 is TGTGCCAGCAGCTTAGTAACAGGCCATAGCACAGATACGCAGTATTTT.